This T cell receptor (beta chain) is drawn from a study of CD8 T cells in Susac syndrome. Study overall: Patients with Susac syndrome had blood drawn and were at that point therapy-naive, on corticosteroids, or on intravenous immunoglobulin alone.

Germline trimming cut 0 bases from V and 5 bases from J; bases unmatched to any gene: 7. Germline V gene data show CDR1 as SGHRS and CDR2 as YFSETQ. This CDR3 comprises 16 residues. With random hexamers, reverse transcription was performed on about 0.45 to 1 ug of RNA. TCRdb analysed the immunoSEQ multiplex PCR reads with MiXCR anew, one entry per CDR3 protein. The top ten clones hold 0.3% of a sample with 100,000 to 110,000 distinct CDR3 sequences, around 96% of them seen once. The authors negatively isolated CD8+ and CD4+ T cells and FACS-enriched TEMRA cells. This TCR came from a human donor with Susac syndrome. The sequencing sample was made of CD8+ T cells from PBMCs. The V call is TRBV5-1, the J call TRBJ2-1; 8 positions agree with TRBD2. This CDR3 is CASSLVGGGTHNEQFF. CDR3 DNA sequence: TGCGCCAGCAGCTTGGTAGGCGGGGGGACCCACAATGAGCAGTTCTTC.